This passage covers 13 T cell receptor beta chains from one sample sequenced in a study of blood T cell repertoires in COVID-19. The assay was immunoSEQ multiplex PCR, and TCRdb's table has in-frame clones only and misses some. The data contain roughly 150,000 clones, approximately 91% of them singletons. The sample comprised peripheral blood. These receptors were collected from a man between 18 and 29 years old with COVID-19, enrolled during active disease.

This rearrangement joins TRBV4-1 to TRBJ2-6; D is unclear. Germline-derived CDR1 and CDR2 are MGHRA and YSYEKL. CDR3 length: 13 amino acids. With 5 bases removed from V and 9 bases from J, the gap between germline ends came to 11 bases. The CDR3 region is CASSSSTFNVLTF. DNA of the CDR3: TGCGCCAGCAGCTCCTCTACCTTCAACGTCCTGACTTTC.

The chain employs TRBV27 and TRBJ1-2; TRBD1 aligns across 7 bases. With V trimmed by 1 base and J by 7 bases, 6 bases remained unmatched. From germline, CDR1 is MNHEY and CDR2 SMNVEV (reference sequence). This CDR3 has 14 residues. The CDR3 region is CASSLLGTEVGYTF. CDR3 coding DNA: TGTGCCAGCAGTTTATTAGGGACAGAGGTTGGCTACACCTTC.

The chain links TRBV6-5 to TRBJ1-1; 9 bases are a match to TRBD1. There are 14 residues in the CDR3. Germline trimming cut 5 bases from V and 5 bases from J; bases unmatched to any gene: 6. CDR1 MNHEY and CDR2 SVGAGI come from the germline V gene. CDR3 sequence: CASSQWTGVTEAFF. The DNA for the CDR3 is TGTGCCAGCAGTCAATGGACAGGGGTGACTGAAGCTTTCTTT.

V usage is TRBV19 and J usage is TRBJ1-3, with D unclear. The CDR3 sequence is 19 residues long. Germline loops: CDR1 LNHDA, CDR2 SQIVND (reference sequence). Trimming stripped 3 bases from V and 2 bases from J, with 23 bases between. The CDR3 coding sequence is TGTGCCAGTAGTATGACTGTAGTAGGCGGCGCGGTCCCTGGAAACACCATATATTTT. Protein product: CASSMTVVGGAVPGNTIYF.

The CDR3 DNA sequence: TGTGCCAGCAGGATCCTGGGACAGCTTAGCAATCAGCCCCAGCATTTT. It specifies CASRILGQLSNQPQHF. The V call is TRBV28, the J call TRBJ1-5, with 7 bases identical to TRBD1. This CDR3 has 16 amino acids. The trim removed 6 bases at V and 0 bases at J, leaving 8 bases unmatched. Germline V gives CDR1 MDHEN, CDR2 SYDVKM.

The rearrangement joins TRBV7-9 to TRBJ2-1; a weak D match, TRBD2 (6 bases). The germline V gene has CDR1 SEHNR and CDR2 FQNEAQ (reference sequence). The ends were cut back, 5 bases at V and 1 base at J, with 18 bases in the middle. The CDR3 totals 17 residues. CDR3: CASSPLTSPRSYNEQFF. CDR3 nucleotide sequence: TGTGCCAGCAGCCCCTTGACTAGTCCGCGGTCCTACAATGAGCAGTTCTTC.

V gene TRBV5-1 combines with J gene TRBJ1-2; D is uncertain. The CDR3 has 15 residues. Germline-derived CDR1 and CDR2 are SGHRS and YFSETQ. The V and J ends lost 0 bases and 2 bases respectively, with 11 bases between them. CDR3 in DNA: TGCGCCAGCAGCTTGGTTATGGGGAGAAACTATGGCTACACCTTC. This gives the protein CASSLVMGRNYGYTF. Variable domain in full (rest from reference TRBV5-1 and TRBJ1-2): KAGVTQTPRYLIKTRGQQVTLSCSPISGHRSVSWYQQTPGQGLQFLFEYFSETQRNKGNFPGRFSGRQFSNSRSEMNVSTLELGDSALYLCASSLVMGRNYGYTFGSGTRLTVV.

CDR3 sequence reads: CASSVGTGTMNTEAFF. The CDR3 nucleotides read TGTGCCAGCAGTGTTGGGACAGGGACAATGAACACTGAAGCTTTCTTT. V and J are TRBV6-1 and TRBJ1-1; 9 positions agree with TRBD1. The ends lost 4 bases at V and 0 bases at J; junction bases unmatched: 6. This CDR3 has 16 residues. The V gene's germline CDR1 is MNHNS and CDR2 SASEGT.

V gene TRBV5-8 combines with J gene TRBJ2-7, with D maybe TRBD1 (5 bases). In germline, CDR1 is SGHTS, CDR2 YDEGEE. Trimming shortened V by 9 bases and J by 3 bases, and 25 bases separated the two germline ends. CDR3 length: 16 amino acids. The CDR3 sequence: CATDMTTRPTFYEQYF. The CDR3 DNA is TGTGCCACGGACATGACGACCAGACCTACGTTCTACGAGCAGTACTTC.

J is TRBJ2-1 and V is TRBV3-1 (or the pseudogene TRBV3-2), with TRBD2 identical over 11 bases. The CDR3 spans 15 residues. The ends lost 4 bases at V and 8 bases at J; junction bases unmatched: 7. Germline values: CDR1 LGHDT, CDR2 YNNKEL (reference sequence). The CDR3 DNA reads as TGTGCCAGCAGCCCTCTAGCGGGGGGCCATTATGAGCAGTTCTTC. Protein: CASSPLAGGHYEQFF.

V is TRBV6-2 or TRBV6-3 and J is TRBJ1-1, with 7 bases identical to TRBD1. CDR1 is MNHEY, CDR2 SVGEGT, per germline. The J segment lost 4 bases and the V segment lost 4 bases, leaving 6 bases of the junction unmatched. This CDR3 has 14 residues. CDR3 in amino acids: CASSWDSLATEAFF. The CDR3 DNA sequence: TGTGCCAGCAGTTGGGACAGCCTGGCCACTGAAGCTTTCTTT.

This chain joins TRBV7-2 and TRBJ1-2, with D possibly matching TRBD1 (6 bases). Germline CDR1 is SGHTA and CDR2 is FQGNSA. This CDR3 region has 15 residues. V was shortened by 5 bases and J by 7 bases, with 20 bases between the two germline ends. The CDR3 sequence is CASSGLGGAHGGYTF. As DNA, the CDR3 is TGTGCCAGCAGCGGGCTTGGGGGGGCTCATGGTGGCTACACCTTC.

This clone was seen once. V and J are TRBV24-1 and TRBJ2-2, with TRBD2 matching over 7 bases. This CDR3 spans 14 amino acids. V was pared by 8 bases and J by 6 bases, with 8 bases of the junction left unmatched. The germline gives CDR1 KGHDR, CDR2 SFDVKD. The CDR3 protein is CATTRTGGSGELFF. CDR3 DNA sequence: TGTGCCACCACCCGGACGGGAGGTTCCGGGGAGCTGTTTTTT.